This T cell receptor (beta chain) was obtained from a study of blood T cells in healthy people across ages (dated by TCRdb to 2015 to 2017). Context from the whole study: Template switching captured roughly one uniquely barcoded TCR beta cDNA molecule per two T cells in model experiments. Age-related changes in TCR beta repertoire diversity were measured in the study by deep sequencing normalized with unique cDNA molecular identifiers. The donors were split into four age groups: young (average about 15 years), middle-aged (roughly 40), aged (more than 60) and long-lived (approximately 80). Donors of different ages were randomly distributed across sequencing lanes to avoid experimental bias. The study analyzed two additional independent replicas of 1 million unique cDNA reads from the same blood draw for two donors, one aged 18 to 29 and one aged 80 or older. The paper's findings and limits, for the study overall: Estimates of total diversity from one million sequenced T cells were regarded as lower bounds and underestimates. Compared with the aged group, more naive CD4+ T cells, fewer expanded clones and increased TCR diversity were shown by the long-lived group, suggesting age selection. Because profiling used bulk unsorted PBMCs, naive and antigen-experienced compartments could not be compared conclusively. As age increased, observed TCR beta diversity per million T cells dropped in a roughly linear way, and a significant reduction was already evident by age around 41. The percentage of naive T cells measured by flow cytometry correlated strongly with observed TCR beta diversity. Because donor CMV infection status was unknown, age-related changes in expanded clonotypes were potentially confounded.

This clonotype was observed a few times. Its target antigen remains unknown. Nothing much larger sits one base from this clone, and base qualities are not available. Taken from cysteine to phenylalanine, the CDR3 has 14 residues. Just the 42-base CDR3 DNA is kept, in frame starting at base 1. The germline V gene provides CDR1 LGHNA and CDR2 YSLEER. V sheds 0 bases and J sheds 6 bases, leaving 11 bases between their ends. The roughly 39 donors, aged about 6 to 100 years, were systemically healthy Caucasian individuals from Russia. Each donor gave 9.5 to 10 milliliters of peripheral blood, drawn into EDTA-treated Vacutainer tubes. Ficoll-Paque density-gradient centrifugation was used to isolate PBMCs, with at least 6.5 million per sample. Trizol reagent was used to extract total RNA from PBMCs, with at least 6 micrograms per sample. For every donor, an aliquot of PBMCs went through flow cytometry to measure the percentages of naive CD45RAhigh/CD27high T cells.

Libraries were built with 5' RACE. Instrument on record: Illumina HiSeq 2500. A second 7 to 11 cycle PCR used a sample-barcoded 5' primer and a J-beta primer mix. Each TCR beta cDNA molecule received a unique molecular identifier from a template-switch 5' adaptor carrying 12 random nucleotides. At least 2.5 million CDR3-containing paired-end reads were obtained from each sample. The Mint cDNA synthesis kit, primed by a TRBC-specific oligonucleotide, was used to synthesize first-strand cDNA from all RNA. Following uracil-DNA glycosylase treatment, all cDNA underwent a first 18-cycle PCR with the universal primers M1SS and BC2_uni_R. Under the source paper's analysis protocol: Each sample was normalized by randomly selecting 1 million high-quality reads, each carrying a distinct molecular identifier. Instead of being binned into consensus sequences, reads that shared molecular identifiers were thrown out. MiTCR, run with a Q25 quality threshold and the strictest error-elimination algorithm, handled CDR3 identification, clonotype clustering and error correction. A nonparametric unseen species model with Euler transformation was used to estimate lower-bound total TCR beta diversity. The public reads were quality trimmed at Q25 with fastp and then assembled into clones with MiXCR by TCRdb, keeping productive beta chains. Each entry is one CDR3 protein sequence, shown with its most common DNA and genes. The V and J calls here are based on TCRdb, not the publication. The sample table holds 950,000 to 1,200,000 distinct CDR3 sequences, of which around two fifths were seen once. The ten largest clones represent roughly 14% of the sample.

This receptor was taken from a man in his late teens or twenties in good health. Sequenced sample: blood. Recombination joined TRBV4-3 with TRBJ1-2, and TRBD1 may be the D gene, going by 5 matching bases. The sequence in DNA is TGCGCCAGCAGCCAAGATGGGGGATTCCATGGCTACACCTTC. This gives the protein CASSQDGGFHGYTF.